A single sample gave rise to the 19 T cell receptor beta chains below, sequenced in a study of response to subunit inactivated influenza vaccine. MiXCR, run by TCRdb on the RT-PCR reads, gives a single entry per CDR3 protein. The sample includes 500,000 or so distinct CDR3 sequences, 9.5% to 13% of them seen just once. Sample: PBMCs from blood, taken more than 35 days after vaccination. The receptors come from a man between 45 and 60 years old who received an inactivated influenza vaccine.

This clonotype was observed at least ten times. The rearrangement links TRBV7-2 to TRBJ2-3; 11 bases match TRBD2. The CDR3 covers 15 residues. Trimming took 4 bases from V and 0 from J; bases not matched to a gene: 0. CDR1 is SGHTA, CDR2 FQGNSA, per germline. The CDR3 coding sequence is TGTGCCAGCAGCTGGACTAGCGGGAGCACAGATACGCAGTATTTT. Translation: CASSWTSGSTDTQYF.

About this clonotype: Relative to the germline gene, one junction end is altered; a read error may explain this. The chain has TRBV5-4 and TRBJ2-1; 8 bases map to TRBD1. The CDR3 totals 15 residues. Germline CDR1 reads SGHNT; CDR2 reads YYREEE (reference sequence). CDR3 loop: CASRLQGGSYNEHFF. CDR3 in DNA: TGTGCCAGCAGACTACAGGGGGGCTCCTACAATGAGCATTTCTTC.

This clonotype has ten or more counts. This chain connects TRBV6-5 to TRBJ2-5, with TRBD2 matching 7 bases. The CDR3 covers 17 residues. CDR1 is MNHEY, CDR2 SVGAGI, per germline. Trimming at V came to 3 bases and at J to 4 bases, leaving 14 bases not matched to a gene. CDR3 in amino acids: CASSYFKWGGSRETQYF. CDR3 coding DNA: TGTGCCAGCAGTTATTTCAAATGGGGGGGGAGTCGAGAGACCCAGTACTTC.

This clonotype was observed many times. This chain uses TRBV10-3 with TRBJ2-7, with D perhaps given as TRBD1 or TRBD2 (5 bases each). Germline-derived CDR1 and CDR2 are ENHRY and SYGVKD. The V gene lost 6 bases and the J gene lost 3 bases, with 15 bases spanning the gap. This CDR3 contains 14 residues. The CDR3 DNA follows: TGTGCCATCAGCGGGCCGGGGCTCCACTACGAGCAGTACTTC. This codes for CAISGPGLHYEQYF.

This chain links TRBV5-5 with TRBJ2-5; 7 positions match TRBD2. This CDR3 has 16 amino acids. Germline-derived CDR1 and CDR2 are SGHKS and YYEKEE (reference sequence). Trimming removed 3 bases from V and 2 bases from J; junction bases left unmatched: 10. The CDR3 is CASSSSRLAGQETQYF. Written as DNA, the CDR3 is TGTGCCAGCAGCTCCTCTCGACTAGCCGGTCAAGAGACCCAGTACTTC.

The chain links TRBV7-9 to TRBJ2-3; the match to TRBD2 covers 9 bases. The CDR3 contains 15 residues. The V gene's germline CDR1 is SEHNR and CDR2 FQNEAQ (reference sequence). J gave up 6 bases and V 5 bases, and 9 bases lay outside the gene matches. Written as DNA, the CDR3 is TGTGCCAGCAGCCCGACTAGCGGCAGGTTCGATACGCAGTATTTT. As protein: CASSPTSGRFDTQYF.

This clonotype was found many times. The chain employs TRBV5-1 and TRBJ2-4; either TRBD1 or TRBD2 may fit D (5 bases each). CDR1 is SGHRS and CDR2 is YFSETQ in the germline V gene. The CDR3 is made up of 13 amino acids. V dropped 5 bases and J dropped 5 bases, with 11 bases sitting between them. The CDR3 protein is CASRGRDENIQYF. The CDR3 nucleotides are TGCGCCAGCAGAGGCAGGGACGAAAACATTCAGTACTTC.

This clonotype was counted many times. The V call is TRBV20-1, the J call TRBJ1-2, with 7 nucleotides matching TRBD1. Germline trimming cut 6 bases from V and 5 bases from J; bases unmatched to any gene: 18. The CDR3 has 16 amino acids. Looked up from germline, CDR1 is DFQATT and CDR2 is SNEGSKA (reference sequence). DNA of the CDR3: TGCAGTGCCCGACCCCAGGGGGGGGGCGCGAGATATGGCTACACCTTC. Protein product: CSARPQGGGARYGYTF.

This clonotype appeared many times. The chain recombines TRBV29-1 with TRBJ2-1; D possibly matches TRBD1 or TRBD2 (5 bases each). Trimming shortened V by 6 bases and J by 4 bases, and 13 bases separated the two germline ends. Germline assignment: CDR1 SQVTM and CDR2 ANQGSEA. The CDR3 length is 13 residues. CDR3 residues: CSVARGPYNEQFF. DNA for the CDR3: TGCAGCGTGGCAAGGGGACCTTACAATGAGCAGTTCTTC.

The chain combines TRBV25-1 with TRBJ2-7; the match to TRBD1 covers 9 bases. The V segment lost 1 base and the J segment 0 bases; nucleotides outside the gene matches: 4. The CDR3 is made up of 16 amino acids. Germline CDR1 reads MGHDK; CDR2 reads SYGVNS. CDR3 sequence (DNA): TGTGCCAGCAGTGAATCGGGGACAGGGAGCTCCTACGAGCAGTACTTC. Translated: CASSESGTGSSYEQYF.

V is TRBV7-2 and J is TRBJ1-1; no clear D. The CDR3 has 15 amino acids. The germline V gene encodes CDR1 SGHTA and CDR2 FQGNSA. Trimming left V 8 bases short and J 5 bases short, with 21 bases between. CDR3 in amino acids: CASGPLGGVGTEAFF. CDR3 coding DNA: TGTGCCAGCGGCCCCCTAGGTGGGGTGGGGACTGAAGCTTTCTTT.

The chain uses TRBV20-1 and TRBJ1-1; TRBD1 might be the D (6 bases). Trimming removed 6 bases at V and 0 bases at J, with 14 bases between. The CDR3 is made up of 14 amino acids. Germline loops: CDR1 DFQATT, CDR2 SNEGSKA (reference sequence). The CDR3 protein is CSANSGTLNTEAFF. CDR3 DNA: TGCAGTGCCAATTCCGGGACATTGAACACTGAAGCTTTCTTT.

The chain employs TRBV7-6 and TRBJ2-2, with 12 positions matching TRBD2. The CDR3 contains 15 residues. The junction had 4 bases not matched to a gene; V was cut back by 5 bases and J by 6 bases. Germline values: CDR1 SGHVS, CDR2 FNYEAQ. CDR3 nucleotides: TGTGCCAGCAGCGCCCGACTAGCGGGGGCCGGGGAGCTGTTTTTT. Translated, it gives CASSARLAGAGELFF.

This clonotype came up many times. The chain uses TRBV12-3 or TRBV12-4 and TRBJ2-7; D not resolved. The CDR3 is 12 residues long. Trimming removed 6 bases from V and 9 bases from J, with 15 bases in between. CDR3 nucleotide sequence: TGTGCCAGCAGCAGGCAAGAAGTTGCGCAGTACTTC. It translates to CASSRQEVAQYF.

This clonotype has only a few counts. The rearrangement links TRBV7-8 to TRBJ2-2; the D gene could be TRBD1 or TRBD2 (5 bases each). The CDR3 spans 17 residues. Trimming stripped 5 bases from V and 8 bases from J, with 24 bases between. Germline-derived CDR1 and CDR2 are SGHVS and FQNEAQ. The CDR3 loop is CASSLRLWGKGLGELFF. The DNA of the CDR3 is TGTGCCAGCAGCCTCAGACTCTGGGGGAAGGGCCTTGGGGAGCTGTTTTTT.

This clonotype was detected ten times or more. The chain links TRBV7-8 to TRBJ2-5, with D unclear. The germline V gene has CDR1 SGHVS and CDR2 FQNEAQ. CDR3 size: 16 residues. The V end lost 7 bases, the J end lost 1 base, and 19 bases lay between the germline ends. The CDR3 reads CASTQEKERSQETQYF. DNA of the CDR3: TGTGCCAGCACTCAGGAGAAGGAGAGGAGCCAAGAGACCCAGTACTTC.

This clonotype was picked up a small number of times. J is TRBJ1-4 and V is TRBV5-6; D ambiguous. CDR1 is SGHDT, CDR2 YYEEEE, per germline. This CDR3 contains 16 residues. V shed 0 bases and J shed 0 bases, with 9 bases lying between them. The CDR3 DNA follows: TGTGCCAGCAGCTTGGGGTTGGTGGCAACTAATGAAAAACTGTTTTTT. Amino acid sequence: CASSLGLVATNEKLFF.

This clonotype has just a few counts. V gene TRBV5-6 combines with J gene TRBJ2-1; D ambiguous. Trimming pared 2 bases from V and 6 bases from J, leaving 3 bases between. The length of the CDR3 is 11 residues. Germline V gene data show CDR1 as SGHDT and CDR2 as YYEEEE. CDR3 protein: CASSFANEQFF. CDR3 coding DNA: TGTGCCAGCAGCTTTGCCAATGAGCAGTTCTTC.

The chain uses TRBV12-3 or TRBV12-4 and TRBJ1-1, with D hard to call. The CDR3 is 13 amino acids. The ends were cut back, 7 bases at V and 5 bases at J, with 14 bases in the middle. The CDR3 DNA reads TGTGCCAGCACCATCGAGATAGGGACTGAAGCTTTCTTT. It translates to CASTIEIGTEAFF.